Below are 18 T cell receptor beta chains sequenced from a single sample in a study of identical twins. TCRdb passed the 5' RACE reads through MiXCR, listing each CDR3 protein once. The repertoire has 450,000 or so distinct CDR3 sequences, approximately 24% of them found once; the top ten carry 2.9%. These data also featured in a second study, about T cells expressing NK-cell markers.

Sequenced sample: CD4+ T cells sorted from blood. The receptors originated from a woman between 18 and 30 years old in good health.

This clonotype was found a few times. This rearrangement joins TRBV28 to TRBJ2-6; D may be TRBD1 (6 bases). The V gene's germline CDR1 is MDHEN and CDR2 SYDVKM. V gave up 3 bases and J gave up 3 bases, with 9 bases separating them. The CDR3 is 15 amino acids. The CDR3 reads CASSLNRDGANVLTF. CDR3 bases: TGTGCCAGCAGTTTGAACAGGGATGGGGCCAACGTCCTGACTTTC. The full variable domain, its missing parts supplied by reference TRBV28 and TRBJ2-6, is DVKVTQSSRYLVKRTGEKVFLECVQDMDHENMFWYRQDPGLGLRLIYFSYDVKMKEKGDIPEGYSVSREKKERFSLILESASTNQTSMYLCASSLNRDGANVLTFGAGSRLTVL.

This chain joins TRBV29-1 and TRBJ1-1; 8 bases are shared with TRBD1. The germline gives CDR1 SQVTM, CDR2 ANQGSEA. The CDR3 is 14 residues long. V dropped 7 bases and J dropped 4; count of bases not matched to a gene: 11. The CDR3 sequence: CSASGFTGGTEAFF. The CDR3 DNA reads TGCAGCGCGTCCGGGTTTACAGGGGGCACTGAAGCTTTCTTT.

V usage is TRBV6-2 or TRBV6-3 and J usage is TRBJ2-5; 8 nucleotides line up with TRBD2. This CDR3 region has 17 residues. J was trimmed by 2 bases and V by 6 bases; bases with no gene match: 14. Germline CDR1 reads MNHEY; CDR2 reads SVGEGT. The CDR3 coding sequence is TGTGCCAGCAGCCGACTAACCGAGCGGGGGTCACAAGAGACCCAGTACTTC. As protein: CASSRLTERGSQETQYF.

This chain links TRBV3-1 with TRBJ1-2; D remains unclear. Germline V gene lookup returns CDR1 LGHDT and CDR2 YNNKEL (reference sequence). The ends were cut back, 0 bases at V and 4 bases at J, with 6 bases in the middle. This CDR3 has 13 residues. CDR3 region: CASSQDSIYGYTF. CDR3 nucleotides: TGTGCCAGCAGCCAAGACAGTATCTATGGCTACACCTTC. The variable domain in full, completed from reference TRBV3-1 and TRBJ1-2, reads DTAVSQTPKYLVTQMGNDKSIKCEQNLGHDTMYWYKQDSKKFLKIMFSYNNKELIINETVPNRFSPKSPDKAHLNLHINSLELGDSAVYFCASSQDSIYGYTFGSGTRLTVV.

The rearrangement links TRBV5-1 to TRBJ2-3; the match to TRBD1 covers 7 bases. The CDR3 has 14 amino acids. CDR1 SGHRS and CDR2 YFSETQ come from the germline V gene. Trimming at V came to 4 bases and at J to 3 bases, leaving 5 bases not matched to a gene. The CDR3 DNA follows: TGCGCCAGCAGCCCCGGACAGGAAACAGATACGCAGTATTTT. Amino acid sequence: CASSPGQETDTQYF.

In this sample, this clonotype turned up a few times. V and J are TRBV15 and TRBJ2-7; D ambiguous. CDR3 length: 14 amino acids. Per the germline V gene, CDR1 is LNHNV and CDR2 is YYDKDF (reference sequence). Trimming stripped 0 bases from V and 1 base from J, with 7 bases between. For the CDR3, the DNA is TGTGCCACCAGCAGAGATCGAGTGTCCTACGAGCAGTACTTC. It is translated as CATSRDRVSYEQYF. Full variable domain (rest looked up from reference TRBV15 and TRBJ2-7): DAMVIQNPRYQVTQFGKPVTLSCSQTLNHNVMYWYQQKSSQAPKLLFHYYDKDFNNEADTPDNFQSRRPNTSFCFLDIRSPGLGDTAMYLCATSRDRVSYEQYFGPGTRLTVT.

This clonotype has only one observation. The genes are TRBV5-1 and TRBJ1-1; TRBD1 might be the D (5 bases). This CDR3 has 13 amino acids. Per germline, CDR1 SGHRS and CDR2 YFSETQ. Trimming removed 1 base at V and 6 bases at J, with 10 bases between. The CDR3 DNA reads as TGCGCCAGCAGCTTGTGGGGGGTCCCTGAAGCTTTCTTT. Translation: CASSLWGVPEAFF.

This clonotype turned up a few times. The rearrangement links TRBV5-1 to TRBJ2-1, with TRBD1 matching over 7 bases. The CDR3 loop spans 14 amino acids. Germline loops: CDR1 SGHRS, CDR2 YFSETQ. V trimming: 0 bases; J trimming: 9 bases; junction bases outside the gene matches: 6. The CDR3: CASSLESAGGEQFF. As DNA, the CDR3 is TGCGCCAGCAGCTTGGAAAGTGCAGGGGGTGAGCAGTTCTTC.

The J gene is TRBJ1-1, the V gene TRBV12-3 or TRBV12-4; D remains ambiguous. Trimming stripped 3 bases from V and 2 bases from J, with 13 bases between. The length of the CDR3 is 15 residues. In DNA form, the CDR3 reads TGTGCCAGCAGTTTTGGGAGGACCCCCAACACTGAAGCTTTCTTT. Its protein product is CASSFGRTPNTEAFF.

This clonotype was seen a handful of times. The J gene is TRBJ2-7, the V gene TRBV7-6; D may correspond to TRBD1 or TRBD2 (5 bases each). The CDR3 runs to 18 residues. Germline V CDR1 and CDR2: SGHVS, FNYEAQ. The V end lost 5 bases, the J end lost 6 bases, and 29 bases lay between the germline ends. CDR3 coding DNA: TGTGCCAGCAGCCCTATTTTGAGAGGGACCGCTAGGGTGGGCGAGCAGTACTTC. Translating gives CASSPILRGTARVGEQYF.

This clonotype was detected many times. The V gene is TRBV7-9, the J gene TRBJ1-1; D remains ambiguous. The germline gives CDR1 SEHNR, CDR2 FQNEAQ (reference sequence). V shed 6 bases and J shed 1 base, with 9 bases lying between them. This CDR3 has 13 amino acids. This chain's CDR3 is CASSLKENTEAFF. CDR3 sequence (DNA): TGTGCCAGCAGTTTAAAAGAGAACACTGAAGCTTTCTTT.

This chain uses TRBV5-1 with TRBJ2-7, with 9 bases fitting TRBD2. Trimming cost V 3 bases and J 2 bases; bases outside gene matches: 12. The CDR3 has 17 residues. CDR1 SGHRS and CDR2 YFSETQ come from the germline V gene. CDR3 in amino acids: CASSSRAGGKRTYEQYF. CDR3 nucleotides: TGCGCCAGCAGCTCTCGAGCGGGGGGTAAACGAACCTACGAGCAGTACTTC. Using reference TRBV5-1 and TRBJ2-7 for the parts outside the CDR3, the full variable domain is KAGVTQTPRYLIKTRGQQVTLSCSPISGHRSVSWYQQTPGQGLQFLFEYFSETQRNKGNFPGRFSGRQFSNSRSEMNVSTLELGDSALYLCASSSRAGGKRTYEQYFGPGTRLTVT.

This clonotype was detected a few times. CDR3 coding DNA: TGCGCCAGCAGCCTTGGGGTCACGGAAAACATTCAGTACTTC. Translated: CASSLGVTENIQYF. The chain combines TRBV5-1 with TRBJ2-4; D unclear. The CDR3 extends over 14 amino acids. Looked up from germline, CDR1 is SGHRS and CDR2 is YFSETQ. The ends were cut back, 4 bases at V and 5 bases at J, with 13 bases in the middle.

V usage is TRBV7-8 and J usage is TRBJ2-3; TRBD1 matches 10 bases. J gave up 3 bases and V 5 bases, and 11 bases lay outside the gene matches. The CDR3 sequence is 17 residues long. Germline V CDR1 and CDR2: SGHVS, FQNEAQ. The CDR3 loop is CASSPIRDRGRTDTQYF. The DNA for the CDR3 is TGTGCCAGCAGCCCCATAAGGGACAGGGGTCGTACAGATACGCAGTATTTT. Supplemented by reference TRBV7-8 and TRBJ2-3, the full variable domain reads GAGVSQSPRYKVAKRGQDVALRCDPISGHVSLFWYQQALGQGPEFLTYFQNEAQLDKSGLPSDRFFAERPEGSVSTLKIQRTQQEDSAVYLCASSPIRDRGRTDTQYFGPGTRLTVL.

This sequence joins TRBV5-1 and TRBJ2-6; D unclear. V lost 4 bases, J lost 0 bases, and 8 bases lay in between. The germline V gene has CDR1 SGHRS and CDR2 YFSETQ. This CDR3 spans 15 amino acids. CDR3: CASSPTTSGANVLTF. Here the CDR3 DNA reads TGCGCCAGCAGCCCAACAACCTCTGGGGCCAACGTCCTGACTTTC. Combining the CDR3 with reference TRBV5-1 and TRBJ2-6 gives the whole variable domain KAGVTQTPRYLIKTRGQQVTLSCSPISGHRSVSWYQQTPGQGLQFLFEYFSETQRNKGNFPGRFSGRQFSNSRSEMNVSTLELGDSALYLCASSPTTSGANVLTFGAGSRLTVL.

V and J are TRBV10-3 and TRBJ2-1; possibly TRBD2 for D (5 bases). V dropped 8 bases and J dropped 0 bases, with 14 bases sitting between them. The CDR3 spans 15 residues. CDR1 and CDR2 (germline): ENHRY, SYGVKD. Here the CDR3 reads CAIGERQSSYNEQFF. Here the CDR3 DNA reads TGTGCCATCGGCGAGCGGCAGAGCTCCTACAATGAGCAGTTCTTC.

This clonotype was counted a few times. The V call is TRBV18, the J call TRBJ2-3; maybe TRBD2 (6 bases). Trimming took 2 bases from V and 0 from J, leaving 12 bases between them. This CDR3 spans 16 amino acids. Germline CDR1 is KGHSH and CDR2 is LQKENI. CDR3 nucleotide sequence: TGTGCCAGCTCACCAAGTAGCGGTATTAGCACAGATACGCAGTATTTT. This translates into CASSPSSGISTDTQYF.

This clonotype was found many times. This chain uses TRBV7-9 with TRBJ2-1, with 7 bases identical to TRBD2. After removal of 5 bases from V and 4 bases from J, the junction contained 8 bases not matched to a gene. Germline CDR1 reads SEHNR; CDR2 reads FQNEAQ (reference sequence). The length of the CDR3 is 15 residues. CDR3 amino acids: CASSPSGGAYNEQFF. The CDR3 coding sequence is TGTGCCAGCAGCCCTTCGGGGGGTGCTTACAATGAGCAGTTCTTC. The complete variable domain, with remaining parts taken from reference TRBV7-9 and TRBJ2-1, reads DTGVSQNPRHKITKRGQNVTFRCDPISEHNRLYWYRQTLGQGPEFLTYFQNEAQLEKSRLLSDRFSAERPKGSFSTLEIQRTEQGDSAMYLCASSPSGGAYNEQFFGPGTRLTVL.